The present TCR beta chain was sequenced within a study of T-cell memory formation after mild COVID-19. Notes on the study in general: Chiefly within CM and EM were the contracting CD4+ clones; CD8+ ones were within EMRA. Contracting clones, day 15 to 85, had balanced CD4/CD8, and later expanders favored CD4+.

CDR1 ENHRY and CDR2 SYGVKD come from the germline V gene. Trimming pared 3 bases from V and 0 bases from J, leaving 18 bases between. This CDR3 comprises 19 residues. MiXCR was run by TCRdb on the 5' RACE reads, yielding one entry per CDR3 protein. The sample shows around 250,000 distinct CDR3 sequences, roughly a tenth of them seen only once. Concerning this clonotype itself: The target antigen is unknown.

The TCR sequence derives from a man between 18 and 29 years old who had mild COVID-19 (a few samples of this study predate the infection). Cell type and time point are not known. This chain links TRBV10-3 with TRBJ2-6; D might be TRBD1 or TRBD2, each matching 5 bases. The material sequenced was PBMCs or a T cell subset sorted from them (not recorded which). The CDR3 loop reads CAISERYGTARSGANVLTF. The CDR3 DNA follows: TGTGCCATCAGTGAAAGGTACGGGACGGCCCGCTCTGGGGCCAACGTCCTGACTTTC.